These 11 T cell receptor beta chains were all obtained from the same sample, sequenced in a study of CD4 T cells in relation to SARS-CoV-2 and coronaviruses. Before the COVID-19 pandemic, during about 2010-2018, CD4+ T cells were taken from unexposed donors. CD4+ T cells were isolated from the cells after 10 days of culture. The repertoire was sequenced with immunoSEQ multiplex PCR; TCRdb's copy has only in-frame clones and lacks some. The table lists about 21,000 clones, 74% of them singletons. Their antigen targets remain unknown. The sequenced sample consisted of CD4+ T cells from PBMCs, cultured in vitro. These TCRs come from a human donor in good health.

The rearrangement links TRBV12-5 to TRBJ2-1; 10 bases are a match to TRBD2. CDR1 is LGHNT and CDR2 is FRNRAP in the germline V gene. The CDR3 contains 21 residues. The ends lost 2 bases at V and 0 bases at J; junction bases unmatched: 16. The CDR3 sequence is CASGLYARGLAMGSSYNEQFF. CDR3 DNA sequence: TGTGCTAGTGGTTTGTACGCGAGGGGACTAGCGATGGGGAGCTCCTACAATGAGCAGTTCTTC.

The V and J genes are TRBV10-3 and TRBJ2-5; TRBD2 matches at 9 bases. CDR3 size: 14 residues. The trim removed 10 bases at V and 2 bases at J, leaving 8 bases unmatched. In germline, CDR1 is ENHRY, CDR2 SYGVKD. The CDR3 DNA reads as TGTGCCAGCGGTTCTAGCGGGGCTCAAGAGACCCAGTACTTC. The encoded protein is CASGSSGAQETQYF.

The chain couples TRBV6-5 to TRBJ1-1; TRBD1 might be the D (6 bases). The germline V gene encodes CDR1 MNHEY and CDR2 SVGAGI. Trimming shortened V by 2 bases and J by 2 bases, and 12 bases separated the two germline ends. There are 15 residues in the CDR3. The CDR3 nucleotides read TGTGCCAGCAGTTACGGGGGCTGGACAAACACTGAAGCTTTCTTT. Translation gives CASSYGGWTNTEAFF.

This clone showed up just once. The chain couples TRBV6-4 to TRBJ2-1; a weak D match, TRBD2 (5 bases). CDR1 and CDR2 (germline): MRHNA, SNTAGT. This CDR3 contains 15 residues. Trimming left V 6 bases short and J 0 bases short, with 12 bases between. This CDR3 is CASRRAASSYNEQFF. The CDR3 region has the DNA TGTGCCAGCAGGAGGGCGGCTAGCTCCTACAATGAGCAGTTCTTC.

The chain combines TRBV18 with TRBJ1-5; no clear D. CDR1 is KGHSH, CDR2 LQKENI, per germline. Trimming cost V 2 bases and J 2 bases, with 13 bases left between them. This CDR3 has 16 amino acids. The CDR3 DNA reads as TGTGCCAGCTCACCAAGTACCGCGGTTGGCAATCAGCCCCAGCATTTT. Translated: CASSPSTAVGNQPQHF.

The chain employs TRBV5-6 and TRBJ2-7; D is unresolved. V lost 2 bases to trimming and J lost 5 bases, with 5 bases between them. The CDR3 runs 11 residues. CDR1 and CDR2 (germline): SGHDT, YYEEEE. CDR3 loop: CASSFTNEQYF. In DNA, the CDR3 is TGTGCCAGCAGCTTTACTAACGAGCAGTACTTC.

J is TRBJ2-7 and V is TRBV11-2, with a weak D call TRBD1 (5 bases). CDR1 and CDR2 from the germline V gene are SGHAT and FQNNGV. This CDR3 has 13 residues. V lost 5 bases and J 3 bases, leaving 11 bases between the germline ends. The CDR3 loop reads CASSNGAGYEQYF. The CDR3 coding sequence is TGTGCCAGCAGCAATGGGGCCGGCTACGAGCAGTACTTC. The full variable domain, in which reference TRBV11-2 and TRBJ2-7 provide the parts outside the CDR3, is EAGVAQSPRYKIIEKRQSVAFWCNPISGHATLYWYQQILGQGPKLLIQFQNNGVVDDSQLPKDRFSAERLKGVDSTLKIQPAKLEDSAVYLCASSNGAGYEQYFGPGTRLTVT.

In this sample, this clone turned up a few times. The rearrangement joins TRBV5-1 to TRBJ1-1; possible D gene TRBD1, 6 bases. The CDR3 has 17 residues. V was trimmed by 0 bases and J by 3 bases, leaving 18 bases between them. Germline V lookup: CDR1 SGHRS, CDR2 YFSETQ. The CDR3 is CASSLDLLGQPYTEAFF. Written as DNA, the CDR3 is TGCGCCAGCAGCTTGGATCTTTTAGGACAGCCATACACTGAAGCTTTCTTT.

This chain links TRBV24-1 with TRBJ2-3; D is possibly TRBD2 (6 bases). This CDR3 has 13 residues. V gave up 3 bases and J gave up 8 bases, with 11 bases separating them. CDR1 is KGHDR and CDR2 is SFDVKD in the germline V gene. The CDR3 spells CATSDGGRSTQYF. The CDR3 DNA is TGTGCCACCAGTGATGGGGGGAGGAGTACGCAGTATTTT.

The chain employs TRBV6-6 and TRBJ1-4, with 9 bases that match TRBD1. Germline V gives CDR1 MNHNY, CDR2 SVGAGI (reference sequence). The trim removed 6 bases at V and 5 bases at J, leaving 10 bases unmatched. The CDR3 loop spans 16 amino acids. CDR3 loop: CASSRRSQGANEKLFF. DNA of the CDR3: TGTGCCAGCAGCCGCCGGTCACAGGGGGCAAATGAAAAACTGTTTTTT.

The chain has TRBV6-1 and TRBJ1-1; 10 nucleotides match TRBD1. Germline CDR1 reads MNHNS; CDR2 reads SASEGT. CDR3 length: 16 amino acids. Trimming took 4 bases from V and 3 from J; bases not matched to a gene: 8. CDR3 residues: CASSGRQGAAHTEAFF. For the CDR3, the DNA is TGTGCCAGCAGTGGACGACAGGGGGCTGCGCACACTGAAGCTTTCTTT.